This TCR beta chain appears in the sequencing data of a study of blood T cell repertoires in COVID-19. Across the whole study: Sources were T cells, B-cell-depleted T cells, or PBMCs; the material itself was cDNA or gDNA.

In the authors' workflow: It was from reference gene primer amplification that nucleated cell counts were estimated. The method was immunoSEQ multiplex PCR; TCRdb's version includes in-frame clones alone and lacks a portion of them. V and J calls and clone size are as listed in that table; D and trimming were resolved from the DNA. The data contain around 370,000 clones, about 90% of them singletons. Enrollment of patients from Seattle took place during active infection, with longitudinal follow-up. Looked up from germline, CDR1 is MNHEY and CDR2 is SVGAGI. This CDR3 has 14 residues. The V end lost 10 bases, the J end lost 6 bases, and 19 bases lay between the germline ends.

The sequence came from a woman between 50 and 59 years old with COVID-19, enrolled during active disease. The material sequenced was peripheral blood. The chain joins TRBV6-5 to TRBJ2-4; D is possibly TRBD2 (5 bases). CDR3 sequence reads: CATMARQLVNIQYF. The DNA for the CDR3 is TGTGCCACAATGGCTAGACAACTAGTAAACATTCAGTACTTC.